The subject of this entry is one TCR beta chain. What it recognizes is unknown. This sample is part of a study of identifying expanded T cells in peripheral blood. Study results and limitations: Variance in clone template counts between roughly two-week samples significantly increased with total template count across all healthy donors. Over two and four weeks, about 17 and 20 clones changed, versus around 1.3 between replicates.

Healthy donors had no documented immune events, such as infections, while sampled. Method: immunoSEQ multiplex PCR; TCRdb's copy keeps in-frame clones and lacks some. The sample shows 110,000 or so clones, approximately 90% of them seen only once. In germline, CDR1 is MDHEN, CDR2 SYDVKM. V lost 2 bases to trimming and J lost 8 bases; unmatched junction nucleotides: 11. This CDR3 has 15 amino acids. The V and J genes are TRBV28 and TRBJ1-2; 7 bases agree with TRBD1. The sample taken for sequencing was blood. The clonotype originates from a person aged 18 to 75 in good health. The DNA of the CDR3 is TGTGCCAGCAGTTTAAGCGGGTCAGGGGGGCACGGCTACACCTTC. Protein: CASSLSGSGGHGYTF.